Listed below are T cell receptor beta chains from one sample, sequenced in a study of cytomegalovirus exposure and HLA in healthy donors. This table comes from immunoSEQ multiplex PCR, and its TCRdb copy is limited to in-frame clones, with some not included. The sample has about 160,000 clones, roughly 83% seen once. Sequencing was done on a sample of PBMCs. The receptors derive from a man aged 25 to 40 in good health and CMV-seronegative. CDR3s include the opening cysteine and the closing phenylalanine or tryptophan. D genes are given only for firm matches. Only part of the rows carry a size: once, few, many, or a class if the clone is expanded.

j_call | clone_size | v_call | d_call | cdr3_nt | cdr3_aa
TRBJ2-2 | . | TRBV5-8 | . | TGTGCCAGCAGTTCGCGGGTAATTAGGACCGGGGAGCTGTTTTTT | CASSSRVIRTGELFF
TRBJ2-7 | . | TRBV15 | TRBD2 | TGTGCCACCACAAGAGGTAGCGGGAGGGCTCACTCCTACGAGCAGTACTTC | CATTRGSGRAHSYEQYF
TRBJ1-1 | . | TRBV9 | . | TGTGCCAGCAGCGTGTCAGGGGCCACTGAAGCTTTCTTT | CASSVSGATEAFF
TRBJ2-3 | . | TRBV9 | . | TGTGCCAGCAGCGTAGACCGCCGGACTGCACGCACAGATACGCAGTATTTT | CASSVDRRTARTDTQYF
TRBJ1-1 | medium-sized | TRBV30 | . | TGTGCCTGGAGCTCAAACCGTTACAATTTAATGAACACTGAAGCTTTCTTT | CAWSSNRYNLMNTEAFF
TRBJ2-7 | . | TRBV15 | TRBD2 | TGTGCCACCAGCACAATAACGCAAAGAGCGGGAGACATCCTCGAGCAGTACTTC | CATSTITQRAGDILEQYF
TRBJ2-3 | . | TRBV9 | . | TGTGCCAGCAGCTCTCCGGGGAGGGATACGCAGTATTTT | CASSSPGRDTQYF
TRBJ2-7 | . | TRBV18 | . | TGTGCCAGCTCAGACGTTTCTAGCCCATACGAGCAGTACTTC | CASSDVSSPYEQYF
TRBJ2-7 | . | TRBV12-1 | . | TGTGCCAGCAGCCCCGCCGGGACTCGCTACGAGCAGTACTTC | CASSPAGTRYEQYF
TRBJ1-2 | . | TRBV11-2 | . | TGTGCCAGCAGCCCGACAGTCAGCTATGGCTACACCTTC | CASSPTVSYGYTF
TRBJ2-5 | . | TRBV6-5 | TRBD1 | TGTGCCAGCAGTTACCAGGGGGCAGAGACCCAGTACTTC | CASSYQGAETQYF
TRBJ1-5 | . | TRBV6-6 | . | TGTGCCAGCAGTTACGGCGGGAATAGCAATCAGCCCCAGCATTTT | CASSYGGNSNQPQHF
TRBJ2-3 | . | TRBV28 | TRBD2 | TGTGCCAGCAGCACTAGCGGATACACAGATACGCAGTATTTT | CASSTSGYTDTQYF
TRBJ2-7 | . | TRBV4-1 | TRBD1 | TGCGCCAGCAGCCAAGTCGGGACAGGGCCCTACGAGCAGTACTTC | CASSQVGTGPYEQYF
TRBJ2-2 | . | TRBV2 | TRBD1 | TGTGCCAGCAGTAACAGGGGAAAGAGAAACACCGGGGAGCTGTTTTTT | CASSNRGKRNTGELFF
TRBJ1-2 | few | TRBV11-2 | . | TGTGCCAGCAGCTTCAACAGGGCATCTCACTATGGCTACACCTTC | CASSFNRASHYGYTF
TRBJ1-4 | . | TRBV15 | . | TGTGCCACCAGCAGAGATGGTTTTGGGGGGGGAATCGAAAAACTGTTTTTT | CATSRDGFGGGIEKLFF
TRBJ2-3 | . | TRBV28 | TRBD2 | TGTGCCAGCAGCCGTACTAGCGGGAGGTTTAAAGGGAGGGGCACAGATACGCAGTATTTT | CASSRTSGRFKGRGTDTQYF
TRBJ2-1 | . | TRBV5-1 | TRBD2 | TGCGCCAGCAGGGCAGGACTAGTCAGCAACAATGAGCAGTTCTTC | CASRAGLVSNNEQFF
TRBJ2-5 | . | TRBV5-1 | . | TGCGCCAGCAGCTTGGACGGAGGGCTGGAGACCCAGTACTTC | CASSLDGGLETQYF
TRBJ2-7 | . | TRBV7-9 | TRBD1 | TGTGCCAGCAGCCCTAAGGGGACAGGGTACGCCTCTTCCTACGAGCAGTACTTC | CASSPKGTGYASSYEQYF
TRBJ1-5 | . | TRBV11-2 | . | TGTGCCAGCAGCCCCGGGGGGGTAGGTCAGCCCCAGCATTTT | CASSPGGVGQPQHF
TRBJ2-5 | . | TRBV5-4 | TRBD1 | TGTGCCAGCAGCCCTGGGACAGGCCAAGAGACCCAGTACTTC | CASSPGTGQETQYF
TRBJ1-2 | . | TRBV6-7 | . | TGTGCCAGTCCCTGGGGGGGGATTTCTTATGGCTACACCTTC | CASPWGGISYGYTF
TRBJ2-1 | . | TRBV6-4 | TRBD2 | TGTGCCAGCAGTTGGGAGGGTAGCAATGAGCAGTTCTTC | CASSWEGSNEQFF
TRBJ1-1 | . | TRBV7-9 | . | TGTGCCAGCAGCCCCCCTGGCGGGGGGGGCACTGAAGCTTTCTTT | CASSPPGGGGTEAFF
TRBJ1-3 | . | TRBV21-1 | . | TGTGCCAGCAGCAAACCTACAGCTGGAAACACCATATATTTT | CASSKPTAGNTIYF
TRBJ1-2 | . | TRBV6-5 | . | TGTGCCAGCAGTTACTGGCAGACTTATGGCTACACCTTC | CASSYWQTYGYTF
TRBJ2-5 | few | TRBV2 | . | TGTGCCAGCAGTGACAGCGGGCAAGAGACCCAGTACTTC | CASSDSGQETQYF